The entry below gives a single TCR beta chain sequence along with its context. Its antigen remains undetermined. Base qualities are not at hand, and no much larger clone is one base apart. Libraries were constructed by the immunoSEQ multiplex PCR assay. For the multiplex PCR, a mixture combining 60 forward primers for TCR Vbeta segments and 13 reverse primers for TCR Jbeta segments was used. The CDR3 region of rearranged TCR beta genes was amplified from genomic DNA by a multiplex PCR assay. The amplified TCR beta libraries were sequenced on the Illumina HiSeq System as 87-base-pair reads. As for the authors' bioinformatics: A later analysis tallied 70 million to 100 million unique TCR beta chains across the 640 or so repertoires, and about 12 million of those chains were shared by two or more donors. A nearest-neighbor algorithm error-corrected the raw reads and collapsed the reads into unique sequences, merging closely related sequences to remove PCR and sequencing errors. Alignment of CDR3 sequences to IMGT reference sequences was used to assign V, D and J gene segments. For a sequence to be retained, a match of at least six nucleotides was required to both a V gene segment and a J gene segment. A rearrangement was called productive if the CDR3 had no stop codons and remained in frame with V and J, and every other rearrangement was called non-productive. Following IMGT convention, CDR3 was defined as the stretch from the second conserved V-encoded cysteine up to the conserved J-encoded phenylalanine. The earlier analysis of about 530 of the donors excluded any sequence lacking an unambiguous match to a single V gene segment. In an earlier analysis of 587 of the donors, V segments were called functional above 56.7% productive rearrangements and were called segregating when the between-donor standard deviation exceeded 5%. A statistical classification framework was built for diagnosing cytomegalovirus status from the catalog of TCR beta chain sequences. In a later analysis, TCR nucleotide sequences were compared against IMGT/GENE-DB human TR gene sequences so that V and J genes could be assigned. A later analysis assigned CDR3 sequences and most-parsimonious VDJ recombination scenarios with the TCRdist pipeline. In a later analysis, every TCR beta chain was defined by the combination of its CDR3 amino acid sequence and its V-gene family, and reads without a unique V-gene family were dropped. A later analysis removed several hundred highly shared, low-generation-probability nucleotide sequences to deal with suspected cross-contamination and a sequencing artifact. In a later analysis, a clonal expansion index was calculated for each public chain from normalized within-repertoire ranks of inferred template counts. A later analysis computed generation probabilities with a VDJ recombination model fitted to out-of-frame rearrangements, and checked the results against IGoR. Hypergeometric tests were used in a later analysis to score TCR-TCR, TCR-HLA and TCR-CMV co-occurrence, with a repertoire-size bias correction applied to the TCR pairs. False discovery rates were estimated in a later analysis by permuting HLA or CMV assignments 20 times. In a later analysis, co-occurring TCRs were grouped with DBSCAN, and TCRdist sequence similarity was added when clustering was performed within HLA-allele-positive subsets. Repertoires with fewer than 30,000 or more than 120,000 public chains were left out of co-occurrence clustering, as were four to six repertoires with anomalous nucleotide sharing. The immuneACCESS repertoire file appears here via TCRdb, limited to in-frame rearrangements. These files lack a portion of the clones; in checked studies, under half of the deficit traces to unresolved V genes, and the cause of the others is not known. That table furnishes V, J and clone size, whereas the DNA furnished D and trimming. The sample yields roughly 100,000 clones; approximately 70% were counted once. The top ten clonotypes cover roughly a tenth of the sample.

This entry belongs to a study of cytomegalovirus exposure and HLA in healthy donors (dated by TCRdb to 2017 to 2019). Some background on the complete study: An earlier analysis of 587 of the donors reported more than 250 Gb of sequence data and 117 million unique TCR beta sequences from about 180 million T cells. Roughly 300 gigabases of sequencing data and 80 million or so unique TCR sequences were included in an early release covering around 600 HLA-typed donors. Of the 300 to 500 genotyped donors, 75% to 85% were placed in the genetic ancestry cluster associated with self-reported Caucasian donors. The study aimed to test whether cataloging public T cell receptors could reveal signatures of past pathogen exposure. The study profiled the T cell repertoires of around 700 subjects by immunosequencing and related them to cytomegalovirus serostatus. Besides the first cohort of around 700 subjects, a separate validation cohort made up of 120 different subjects was used. To predict cytomegalovirus infection status, the study brought together high-throughput TCR immunosequencing, statistical association of individual TCRs with disease status, and machine learning. A later analysis re-examined previously published TCR beta repertoires from about 700 donors and added high-resolution HLA genotyping to investigate patterns of TCR occurrence. Rather than using new phenotypic data, the later analysis identified candidate immune exposures from TCR beta sequences and from how often those sequences occurred across donors. In an earlier analysis of 500 to 650 of the donors, high-throughput TCR beta sequencing was used to judge whether each TCR beta V gene segment behaved as functional or pseudogenic. Donor age, sex, ethnicity and CMV serostatus were collected together with the repertoire data. In a later genetic analysis, genome-wide SNP genotypes for about 55% of the roughly 700 donors were used, and that subset was treated as a discovery cohort. All discovery cohort repertoires had been generated using a single sequencing platform. Both class I and class II loci were covered by HLA typing, at four-digit resolution. The number of donors typed differed by locus, with roughly 620-640 for A, B, C, DRB1 and DQB1, around 500 for DQA1, some 570 for DPA1, and about 450 for DPB1. Roughly five DR-DQ haplotypes were treated as single units for association and clustering because of strong linkage in the cohort. On average, 235,054 unique TCR beta nucleotide sequences were sequenced per donor among some 430 genotyped donors of the cohort, with approximately 18% of those sequences being non-productive. The investigation overall reported the following: The classifier was reported to diagnose cytomegalovirus status with high specificity and sensitivity in both the original and validation cohorts. A later analysis found that TCR association rates varied across HLA loci, with DRB1 alleles showing the most associated TCRs and HLA-C alleles the fewest. Sequencing depth was assumed to be roughly uniform across donors in the presence/absence analyses, though that assumption may not hold. Compared with equally common non-associated chains, HLA-associated TCR beta chains in a later analysis were more clonally expanded and had lower generation probabilities. For the cohort, immune exposure information was limited to CMV serostatus. Most TCR sequences were observed very rarely across donors, whereas some public TCRs were present in many individuals. In an earlier analysis of more than 500 of the donors, most TCR beta V segments appeared in productive rearrangements about 90% or about 30% of the time, broadly matching IMGT annotations. The earlier analysis of 587 of the donors excluded seventeen rarely observed V segments, including chromosome 9 orphons, because counts were too low. A further reported finding was that TCR beta sequences accurately predicted the HLA-A and HLA-B alleles for most subjects in the first cohort. According to the authors, the approach could potentially be generalized to other disease states and immunological phenotypes. Only TCR beta chains were sequenced in this cohort, and the absence of alpha or paired-chain data limited detectable features. Because HLA typing was missing for some donors at each locus, association tests included only the typed subset. In a later analysis, most CMV-associated TCR beta chains were found to appear HLA-restricted, with HLA associations seemingly driven largely by CMV exposure. Linkage disequilibrium might explain the correlated functional status among segregating V segments, but an unknown experimental factor could not be ruled out. The study gave a list of under 200 TCR beta chains associated with cytomegalovirus. In a later genetic analysis, a missense DCLRE1C variant was associated with V-gene and J-gene trimming of TCR beta chains, and the association was replicated in an independent cohort. A cluster of highly shared sequence variants was judged likely to represent a technical artifact of the sequencing pipeline. Specific HLA alleles were associated with roughly 17,000 TCR beta sequences at a false discovery rate of 0.05 in a later analysis. Several of the top co-occurrence clusters appeared to be linked to parvovirus B19, influenza, CMV and Epstein-Barr virus, according to a later analysis. When HLA alleles, especially DR and DQ, strongly co-occurred, attributing TCR associations to individual alleles was difficult. In vitro tests confirmed that three of the cytomegalovirus-associated TCR beta chains recognize cytomegalovirus antigens. The 87-base-pair reads could not distinguish some IMGT-functional V segments, including TRBV6-2 and TRBV6-3, so those segments were excluded. In a later genetic analysis, fewer N-insertions in productive TCRs were reported among donors in an Asian-associated ancestry cluster than the roughly 710-donor mean.

The cohort comprised 666 healthy bone marrow donors. At the time of sampling, all cohort members were nominally healthy, though unrecorded immune exposures were likely present. The donor was CMV seropositive and belonged to the group of 250 to 300 seropositive cohort members. Every donor gave a peripheral blood sample, and the peripheral blood mononuclear cells from that sample were used for TCR beta sequencing. The Qiagen DNeasy Blood Extraction Kit was used to extract genomic DNA from the blood cell samples. Via the germline V gene, CDR1 is MDHEN and CDR2 SYDVKM. Cut back by 2 bases and 2 bases, the V and J ends lie 9 bases apart. Counted from cysteine to phenylalanine, this CDR3 has 14 amino acids. Only the CDR3 region is kept as DNA, spanning 42 bases read in frame from base 1.

Sequenced input: PBMCs. This receptor chain uses TRBV28 and TRBJ1-1; too little of a D gene remains to name it. The TCR comes from a middle-aged man in good health and CMV-seropositive. The nucleotides read TGTGCCAGCAGTTTAGCAGATTCTAACACTGAAGCTTTCTTT. Translated, this gives CASSLADSNTEAFF.